The present TCR beta chain was sequenced within a study of shared clonotypes between healthy human individuals. The test was conducted at deep level. The protocol was immunoSEQ multiplex PCR, while the TCRdb copy is restricted to in-frame clones and leaves out a portion. The sample shows some 1 million clones, around 74% of them seen only once. The CDR3 is 17 amino acids. The source is a man younger than 35 in good health. Sequencing was carried out using memory CD4+ T cells sorted from blood. This sample's subset: CD45RA-negative fraction. V and J are TRBV1 and TRBJ2-2; the D segment call TRBD2 is taken from the table without a DNA check. TRBV1 is noted as a pseudogene. The CDR3 reads CTSSQDPREALTGELFF. The CDR3 region has the DNA TGCACCAGCAGCCAAGATCCCCGGGAGGCCTTGACCGGGGAGCTGTTTTTT.